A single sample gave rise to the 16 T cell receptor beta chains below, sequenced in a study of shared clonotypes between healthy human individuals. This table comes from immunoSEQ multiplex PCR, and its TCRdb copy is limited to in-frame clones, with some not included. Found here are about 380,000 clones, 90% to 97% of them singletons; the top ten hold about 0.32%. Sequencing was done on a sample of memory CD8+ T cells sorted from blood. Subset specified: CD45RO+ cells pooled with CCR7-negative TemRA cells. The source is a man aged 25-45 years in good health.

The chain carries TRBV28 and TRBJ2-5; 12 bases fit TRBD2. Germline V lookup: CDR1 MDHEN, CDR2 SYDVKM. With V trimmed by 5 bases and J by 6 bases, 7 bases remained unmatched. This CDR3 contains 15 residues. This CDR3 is CASSLAGGFGKTQYF. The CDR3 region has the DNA TGTGCCAGCAGTCTAGCGGGAGGGTTTGGAAAGACCCAGTACTTC.

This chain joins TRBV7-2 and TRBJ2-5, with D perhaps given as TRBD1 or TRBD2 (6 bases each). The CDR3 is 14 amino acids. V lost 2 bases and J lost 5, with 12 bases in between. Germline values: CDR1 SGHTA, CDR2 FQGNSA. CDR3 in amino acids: CASSLSGAGETQYF. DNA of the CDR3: TGTGCCAGCAGCTTATCGGGGGCGGGCGAGACCCAGTACTTC.

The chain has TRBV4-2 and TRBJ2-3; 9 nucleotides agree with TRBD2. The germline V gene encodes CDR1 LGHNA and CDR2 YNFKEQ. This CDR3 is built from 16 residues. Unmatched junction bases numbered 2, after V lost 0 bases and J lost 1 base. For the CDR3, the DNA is TGTGCCAGCAGCCAAGACCGGACTAGCGGCACAGATACGCAGTATTTT. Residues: CASSQDRTSGTDTQYF.

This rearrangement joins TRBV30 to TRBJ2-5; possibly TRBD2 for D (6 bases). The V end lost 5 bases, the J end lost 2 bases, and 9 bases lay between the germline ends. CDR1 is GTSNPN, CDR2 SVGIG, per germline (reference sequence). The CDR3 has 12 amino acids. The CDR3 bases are TGTGCCTGGGGGCGGGATCAAGAGACCCAGTACTTC. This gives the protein CAWGRDQETQYF.

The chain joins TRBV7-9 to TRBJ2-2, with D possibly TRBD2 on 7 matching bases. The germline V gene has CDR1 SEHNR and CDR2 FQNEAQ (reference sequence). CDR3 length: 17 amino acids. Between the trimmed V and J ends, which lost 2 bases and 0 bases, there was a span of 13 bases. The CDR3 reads CASSLRGAGANTGELFF. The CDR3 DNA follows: TGTGCCAGCAGCTTACGGGGGGCGGGAGCGAACACCGGGGAGCTGTTTTTT. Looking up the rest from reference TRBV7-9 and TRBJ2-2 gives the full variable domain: DTGVSQNPRHKITKRGQNVTFRCDPISEHNRLYWYRQTLGQGPEFLTYFQNEAQLEKSRLLSDRFSAERPKGSFSTLEIQRTEQGDSAMYLCASSLRGAGANTGELFFGEGSRLTVL.

CDR3 protein: CASSYPKSRPTDTQYF. In DNA form, the CDR3 reads TGTGCCAGCAGTTACCCGAAGTCGAGGCCCACAGATACGCAGTATTTT. V gene TRBV6-6 combines with J gene TRBJ2-3; D ambiguous. Germline V gene data show CDR1 as MNHNY and CDR2 as SVGAGI (reference sequence). This CDR3 contains 16 residues. V gave up 2 bases and J gave up 2 bases, with 14 bases separating them.

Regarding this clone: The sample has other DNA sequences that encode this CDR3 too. CDR3 sequence: CSARGSGELFF. The DNA for the CDR3 is TGCAGTGCTAGAGGGTCCGGGGAGCTGTTTTTT. The V and J genes are TRBV20-1 and TRBJ2-2; D call uncertain. V was clipped by 1 base and J by 6 bases, with 3 bases between them. The CDR3 totals 11 residues. From germline, CDR1 is DFQATT and CDR2 SNEGSKA (reference sequence).

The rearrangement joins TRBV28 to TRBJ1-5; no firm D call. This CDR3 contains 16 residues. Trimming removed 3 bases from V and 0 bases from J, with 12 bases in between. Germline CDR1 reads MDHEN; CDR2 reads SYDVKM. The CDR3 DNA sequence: TGTGCCAGCAGTTTTTCTAGCTATTATAGCAATCAGCCCCAGCATTTT. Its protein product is CASSFSSYYSNQPQHF.

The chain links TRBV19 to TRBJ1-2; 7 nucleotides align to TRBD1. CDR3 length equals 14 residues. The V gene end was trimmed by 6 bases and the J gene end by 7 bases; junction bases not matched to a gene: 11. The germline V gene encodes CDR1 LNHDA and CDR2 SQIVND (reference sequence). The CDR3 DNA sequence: TGTGCCAGTAGCGGGCCGAGGGGGCCCGGTGGCTACACCTTC. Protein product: CASSGPRGPGGYTF.

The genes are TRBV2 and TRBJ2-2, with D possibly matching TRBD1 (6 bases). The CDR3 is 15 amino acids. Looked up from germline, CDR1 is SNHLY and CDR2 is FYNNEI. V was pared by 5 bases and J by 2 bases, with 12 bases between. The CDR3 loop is CASSPDSVNTGELFF. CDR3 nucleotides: TGTGCCAGCAGTCCGGACAGCGTAAACACCGGGGAGCTGTTTTTT. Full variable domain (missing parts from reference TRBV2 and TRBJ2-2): EPEVTQTPSHQVTQMGQEVILRCVPISNHLYFYWYRQILGQKVEFLVSFYNNEISEKSEIFDDQFSVERPDGSNFTLKIRSTKLEDSAMYFCASSPDSVNTGELFFGEGSRLTVL.

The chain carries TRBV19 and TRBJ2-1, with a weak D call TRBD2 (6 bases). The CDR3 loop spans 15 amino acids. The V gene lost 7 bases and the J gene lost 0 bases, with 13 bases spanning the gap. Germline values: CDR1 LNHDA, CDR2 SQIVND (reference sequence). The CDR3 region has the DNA TGTGCCAGTATTAGAAGCGGGCGCTCCTACAATGAGCAGTTCTTC. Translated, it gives CASIRSGRSYNEQFF.

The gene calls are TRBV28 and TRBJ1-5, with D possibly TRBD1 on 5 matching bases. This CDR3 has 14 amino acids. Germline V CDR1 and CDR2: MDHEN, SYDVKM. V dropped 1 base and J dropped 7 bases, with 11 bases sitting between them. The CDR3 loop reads CASSLLGGGQPQHF. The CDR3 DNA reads TGTGCCAGCAGTTTATTGGGGGGAGGCCAGCCCCAGCATTTT.

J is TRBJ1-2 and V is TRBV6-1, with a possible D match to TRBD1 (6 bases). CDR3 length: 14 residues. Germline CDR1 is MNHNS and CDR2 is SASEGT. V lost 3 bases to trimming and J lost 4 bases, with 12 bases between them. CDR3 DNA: TGTGCCAGCAGTGAGGGGGGGCTCAGCTATGGCTACACCTTC. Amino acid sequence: CASSEGGLSYGYTF.

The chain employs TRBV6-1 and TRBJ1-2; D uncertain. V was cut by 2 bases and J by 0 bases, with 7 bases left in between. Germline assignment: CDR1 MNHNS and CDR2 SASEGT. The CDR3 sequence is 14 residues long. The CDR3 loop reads CASSEQSANYGYTF. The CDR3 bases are TGTGCCAGCAGTGAACAGTCCGCTAACTATGGCTACACCTTC.

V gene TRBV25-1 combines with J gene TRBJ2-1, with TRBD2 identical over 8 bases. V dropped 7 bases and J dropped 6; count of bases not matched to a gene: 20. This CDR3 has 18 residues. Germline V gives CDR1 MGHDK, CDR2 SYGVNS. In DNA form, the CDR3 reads TGTGCCAGCACCAAAACGACTCCGGGACTAGTATCGGGCAATGAGCAGTTCTTC. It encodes CASTKTTPGLVSGNEQFF.

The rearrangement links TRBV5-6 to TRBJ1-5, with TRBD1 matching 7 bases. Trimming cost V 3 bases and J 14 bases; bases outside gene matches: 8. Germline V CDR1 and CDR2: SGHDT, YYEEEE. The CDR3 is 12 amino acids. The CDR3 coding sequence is TGTGCCAGCAGCTACCGGGACAGTCAAGAGCATTTT. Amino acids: CASSYRDSQEHF.